At least ten counts were recorded for the clone carrying this T cell receptor (beta chain). The sample originates from a study of T cells in Graves' hyperthyroidism and ophthalmopathy. In the study overall: Sampling of peripheral blood happened at initial diagnosis, prior to any treatment.

RNA transcripts gave rise to amplified TCR beta CDR3 regions. Primed by the HTBI set, a first-round RT-PCR was run on the TCR CDR3. TCRdb re-analysed the multiplex PCR reads in MiXCR, keeping a single row per CDR3 protein. Among 400,000 to 600,000 distinct CDR3 sequences listed, less than 25% were seen once. This clonotype was sampled from a man aged 18-30 years with Graves' hyperthyroidism. Sequenced input: blood.

Written as DNA, the CDR3 is TGTGCCAGCAGTGATCCGGCGAGGTACACCGGGGAGCTGTTTTTT. This codes for CASSDPARYTGELFF. The chain couples TRBV2 to TRBJ2-2; no firm D call. The CDR3 contains 15 residues. CDR1 and CDR2 from the germline V gene are SNHLY and FYNNEI. Trimming pared 3 bases from V and 3 bases from J, leaving 11 bases between.